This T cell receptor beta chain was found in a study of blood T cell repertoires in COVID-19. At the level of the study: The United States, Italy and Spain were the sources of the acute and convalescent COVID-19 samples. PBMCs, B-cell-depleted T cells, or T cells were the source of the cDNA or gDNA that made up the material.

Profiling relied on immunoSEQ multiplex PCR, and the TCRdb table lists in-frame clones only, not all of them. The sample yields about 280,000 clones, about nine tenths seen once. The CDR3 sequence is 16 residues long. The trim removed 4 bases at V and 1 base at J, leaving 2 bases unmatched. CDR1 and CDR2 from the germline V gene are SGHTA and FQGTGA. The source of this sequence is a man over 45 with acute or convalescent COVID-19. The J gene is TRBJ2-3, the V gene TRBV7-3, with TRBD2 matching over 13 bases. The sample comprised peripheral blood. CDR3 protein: CASSSGLAGGTDTQYF. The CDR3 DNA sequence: TGTGCCAGCAGCTCCGGACTAGCGGGGGGCACAGATACGCAGTATTTT.